Listed below are T cell receptor beta chains from one sample, sequenced in a study of blood T cell repertoires in COVID-19. TCRdb keeps only in-frame clones here, not all; method: immunoSEQ multiplex PCR. The sample has more than 300,000 clones, around 90% seen once. Sequenced material: PBMCs or T cells enriched from blood (not recorded which). These receptors were obtained from a woman under 30 who had recovered from COVID-19. Each CDR3 is given with its conserved first and last residue. A D gene is named only where the DNA matches it firmly. For some rows the clone size is stated as once, few or many, or as a class when expanded; others skip it.

len	abundance	v_gene	d_gene	j_gene	CDR3aa	CDR3nt
14	NA	TRBV30	TRBD1	TRBJ2-7	CAWTAGQGLYEQYF	TGTGCCTGGACCGCGGGACAGGGCCTTTACGAGCAGTACTTC
14	NA	TRBV5-1	NA	TRBJ2-7	CASSVSGVIHEQYF	TGCGCCAGCAGCGTCTCAGGGGTTATCCACGAGCAGTACTTC
16	few	TRBV19	TRBD2	TRBJ2-1	CATQPIGLAGKNEQFF	TGTGCCACCCAACCAATAGGACTAGCGGGGAAAAATGAGCAGTTCTTC
14	NA	TRBV5-1	NA	TRBJ1-4	CASSLDAGPEKLFF	TGCGCCAGCAGCTTGGACGCAGGGCCCGAAAAACTGTTTTTT
14	NA	TRBV6-5	TRBD1	TRBJ1-1	CASSYGTGGGEAFF	TGTGCCAGCAGTTACGGGACAGGGGGGGGTGAAGCTTTCTTT
14	few	TRBV25-1	NA	TRBJ1-3	CASSLGGDGNTIYF	TGTGCCAGCAGCCTCGGGGGGGATGGAAACACCATATATTTT
13	NA	TRBV2	TRBD1	TRBJ1-1	CASKGTGGTEAFF	TGTGCCAGCAAGGGCACAGGGGGCACTGAAGCTTTCTTT
14	NA	TRBV6-2/TRBV6-3	NA	TRBJ1-1	CASSYFGQNTEAFF	TGTGCCAGCAGTTACTTCGGACAGAACACTGAAGCTTTCTTT
13	NA	TRBV7-9	NA	TRBJ1-1	CASSPPSETEAFF	TGTGCCAGCAGCCCGCCGAGTGAGACTGAAGCTTTCTTT
16	NA	TRBV18	NA	TRBJ1-6	CASSPRQRGADSPLHF	TGTGCCAGCTCACCACGACAACGGGGTGCTGATTCACCCCTCCACTTT
15	NA	TRBV5-1	NA	TRBJ1-4	CASSWGTGGYEKLFF	TGCGCCAGCAGCTGGGGGACGGGGGGTTATGAAAAACTGTTTTTT
21	NA	TRBV3-1/TRBV3-2	TRBD1	TRBJ1-6	CASSQGGTGIGRGTYNSPLHF	TGTGCCAGCAGCCAAGGAGGGACAGGTATAGGTCGGGGGACTTATAATTCACCCCTCCACTTT
16	NA	TRBV4-1	TRBD2	TRBJ2-2	CASSQAPGGVTGELFF	TGCGCCAGCAGCCAGGCCCCGGGGGGAGTGACCGGGGAGCTGTTTTTT
13	few	TRBV10-2	NA	TRBJ1-2	CASTPLANYGYTF	TGCGCCAGCACCCCCTTAGCTAACTATGGCTACACCTTC
15	NA	TRBV4-2	NA	TRBJ1-3	CASSQLQGTGNTIYF	TGTGCCAGCAGCCAGTTACAGGGTACTGGAAACACCATATATTTT
17	NA	TRBV11-2	NA	TRBJ2-5	CASSLQLGGGREETQYF	TGTGCCAGCAGCTTACAGTTAGGCGGGGGCCGGGAAGAGACCCAGTACTTC
14	NA	TRBV28	NA	TRBJ1-1	CASSLHGGRNEAFF	TGTGCCAGCAGTTTACACGGGGGGCGGAATGAAGCTTTCTTT
14	NA	TRBV4-1	NA	TRBJ1-4	CASSAEHRNEKLFF	TGCGCCAGCAGCGCAGAACACCGTAATGAAAAACTGTTTTTT
12	NA	TRBV18	NA	TRBJ1-2	CASSPMGGRYTF	TGTGCCAGCTCACCCATGGGGGGGCGCTACACCTTC
14	NA	TRBV6-5	TRBD1	TRBJ1-4	CASSHRGGGEKLFF	TGTGCCAGCAGTCACAGGGGGGGAGGTGAAAAACTGTTTTTT
17	NA	TRBV18	TRBD1	TRBJ1-1	CASSPRGTGGKKTEAFF	TGTGCCAGCTCACCAAGAGGGACAGGGGGTAAAAAGACTGAAGCTTTCTTT
14	few	TRBV9	NA	TRBJ1-1	CASSVVGANTEAFF	TGTGCCAGCAGCGTAGTTGGGGCGAACACTGAAGCTTTCTTT
13	NA	TRBV5-1	TRBD2	TRBJ2-5	CASSNGGAQTQYF	TGCGCCAGCTCTAACGGGGGGGCACAGACCCAGTACTTC